This T cell receptor beta chain was retrieved from a study of T cells after yellow fever vaccination (dated by TCRdb to 2018 to 2020). The study in broad terms: The SMART-Seq v4 Ultra Low Input RNA kit was used to prepare libraries from fractions with low cell numbers. To track T-cell clones before and after primary and booster YFV17D yellow fever vaccination, bulk TCR alpha and beta repertoires were sequenced longitudinally. Two healthy male donors, one aged 18 to 29 and one aged 30 to 40 years, made up the cohort. Blood was collected at multiple timepoints before and after primary and secondary immunization, and bulk PBMC replicates and cell subsets were isolated.

Results the study describes overall, beyond this receptor: Only a couple of donors were included in the study, so the extent to which the findings can be generalized is limited. The secondary T-cell response was weaker than the primary response but faster, peaking on day 5 instead of day 15. A small fraction of clonotypes showed up in both the CD4 and CD8 compartments, probably as a result of convergent recombination. Most clones expanded after primary vaccination (almost 97% of CD4 and 70% to 90% of CD8) were re-detected after the booster, suggesting that broad memory maintenance occurred. Computational filtering was required because FACS-sorted repertoires could contain abundant contaminating clonotypes from the bulk population.

These reads were obtained on an Illumina NovaSeq 6000. TCR cDNA was synthesized by 5'RACE template switching, through which a universal primer site and unique molecular identifiers were introduced. Priming of cDNA synthesis was performed from both the TCR alpha and TCR beta constant segments. Library amplification involved two PCR steps, and the second step added sample barcodes and sequencing adapters. Sequencing of libraries was done on Illumina HiSeq 2500 (2x100 bp) or NovaSeq (2x150 bp). On the study's bioinformatics: Reads were demultiplexed and collapsed into UMI consensus sequences with MIGEC, and V(D)J alignment was performed with MiXCR. Clonotypes responding to the vaccine were identified with edgeR on replicate PBMC samples, with the criteria of FDR below 0.01 and a log2 fold change above 5 up to day 15. Each bulk clonotype received a CD4 or CD8 identity based on whether the sequenced CD4 or CD8 repertoire contained that clonotype at higher abundance. TCRdb applied fastp at Q25 and MiXCR to the public reads, then kept only in-frame beta chains. One record per CDR3 amino acid sequence lists the most common genes and DNA. TCRdb's processing, not the study's, gives the V and J calls here. The sample has more than 200,000 distinct CDR3 sequences on record, about 3.5% of them singletons. The ten most abundant clones make up about a fifth of the sample.

This clonotype was counted ten times or more. Its antigen target is currently unknown. The record has no base qualities; no much larger clone is one base away. CDR1 SNHLY and CDR2 FYNNEI were looked up in the germline V gene. Trimming removed 5 bases from V and 8 bases from J, leaving 15 bases between the germline ends. Including the terminal cysteine and phenylalanine, the CDR3 comprises 14 residues. Left in the record is the CDR3 DNA by itself, 42 bases read in frame from the first base. According to the study, the label for this sample's treatment or condition signals: live attenuated yellow fever vaccine strain. At each blood-draw timepoint, two biological replicates of bulk PBMCs were obtained. A standard Ficoll-Paque protocol was used to isolate PBMCs from peripheral blood. TriZol was used to extract RNA from bulk PBMCs, from CD4 and CD8 fractions, and from dextramer-positive and dextramer-negative fractions.

The sequence joins TRBV2 to TRBJ1-4; the D segment cannot be called with confidence. The receptor was isolated from a man in his late teens or twenties who received the YFV17D yellow fever vaccine. The input for sequencing was PBMCs, taken 15 days after the yellow fever booster vaccination. The DNA sequence is TGTGCCAGCAGTCGCGAGAGGGTGGAAGAAAAACTGTTTTTT. This is translated as CASSRERVEEKLFF. Here the CDR3 is joined to the reference TRBV2 and TRBJ1-4 genes, and the full variable domain is: EPEVTQTPSHQVTQMGQEVILRCVPISNHLYFYWYRQILGQKVEFLVSFYNNEISEKSEIFDDQFSVERPDGSNFTLKIRSTKLEDSAMYFCASSRERVEEKLFFGSGTQLSVL.